The 8 T cell receptor beta chains below all came from one sample that was sequenced in a study of PD-1 blockade in mismatch repair-deficient tumors (TCRdb year 2017). Library creation used the immunoSEQ multiplex PCR assay. What TCRdb holds here is the immuneACCESS table cut down to in-frame rearrangements. Part of the clones is not present; checked against another copy, under half of the missing clones reflect an unresolved V gene, and the others are unexplained. In all, the sample holds tens of thousands of clones, and over 65% of those were seen once. The ten largest clones add up to about 3.5% of the sample. The source material was peripheral blood, sampled 4 weeks after starting pembrolizumab. These receptors were taken from an adult with mismatch repair-deficient cancer.

This clone is a singleton in its sample. The gene calls are TRBV19 and TRBJ2-5; D uncertain. The V end lost 5 bases, the J end lost 0 bases, and 16 bases lay between the germline ends. The CDR3 loop spans 16 amino acids. Per the germline V gene, CDR1 is LNHDA and CDR2 is SQIVND (reference sequence). CDR3: CASSPRLHGYQETQYF. CDR3 sequence (DNA): TGTGCCAGTAGTCCCCGTCTACATGGGTACCAAGAGACCCAGTACTTC.

The chain recombines TRBV7-8 with TRBJ2-7; D is unresolved. Germline assignment: CDR1 SGHVS and CDR2 FQNEAQ. The CDR3 has 16 residues. Trimming removed 5 bases from V and 0 bases from J, with 17 bases in between. The CDR3 nucleotides read TGTGCCAGCAGCCCAACCGGACGGGCCAGCTCCTACGAGCAGTACTTC. It encodes CASSPTGRASSYEQYF.

By proportion, this clone is medium-sized (0.01 to 0.1%). V is TRBV7-3 and J is TRBJ1-2, with 7 bases matching TRBD1. CDR1 is SGHTA, CDR2 FQGTGA, per germline. J lost 2 bases, V lost 1 base, and 10 bases had no gene match. CDR3 length equals 17 residues. The DNA of the CDR3 is TGTGCCAGCAGCTTAAATCCCACTCCGACAGGGAACTATGGCTACACCTTC. It specifies CASSLNPTPTGNYGYTF.

The chain uses TRBV18 and TRBJ2-1; D ambiguous. Per the germline V gene, CDR1 is KGHSH and CDR2 is LQKENI. The CDR3 covers 13 residues. V lost 5 bases and J lost 8, with 13 bases in between. As DNA, the CDR3 is TGTGCCAGCTCAACCGAACTAATTTATGAGCAGTTCTTC. This gives the protein CASSTELIYEQFF. Supplemented by reference TRBV18 and TRBJ2-1, the full variable domain reads NAGVMQNPRHLVRRRGQEARLRCSPMKGHSHVYWYRQLPEEGLKFMVYLQKENIIDESGMPKERFSAEFPKEGPSILRIQQVVRGDSAAYFCASSTELIYEQFFGPGTRLTVL.

The genes are TRBV21-1 and TRBJ2-1; TRBD2 was called by the table and not checked on the DNA. TRBV21-1 is reported as a pseudogene. The CDR3 totals 15 residues. The CDR3 region has the DNA TGTGCCAGCAGCACCGGGACTAGCGGGAGGAATGAGCAGTTCTTC. It yields the protein CASSTGTSGRNEQFF.

The V and J genes are TRBV6-6 and TRBJ2-1; TRBD2 might be the D (5 bases). Trimming shortened V by 2 bases and J by 10 bases, and 12 bases separated the two germline ends. Germline V gene lookup returns CDR1 MNHNY and CDR2 SVGAGI (reference sequence). The CDR3 is made up of 13 amino acids. The CDR3 is CASSYGSGSEQFF. The CDR3 DNA follows: TGTGCCAGCAGTTACGGATCGGGAAGCGAGCAGTTCTTC.

This clone was counted only a few times. The chain combines TRBV19 with TRBJ1-2; weak D call: TRBD1 (6 bases). The CDR3 is made up of 14 amino acids. The V end lost 3 bases, the J end lost 3 bases, and 11 bases lay between the germline ends. The germline CDR1 and CDR2 sequences are LNHDA and SQIVND (reference sequence). The CDR3 here is CASSMGGRDYGYTF. The CDR3 region has the DNA TGTGCCAGTAGTATGGGGGGCAGGGACTATGGCTACACCTTC.

This rearrangement joins TRBV19 to TRBJ2-1; tentative D call: TRBD2 (5 bases). From germline, CDR1 is LNHDA and CDR2 SQIVND (reference sequence). The CDR3 is 15 residues long. Deletions cut 5 bases from V and 3 bases from J, with 14 bases between. CDR3 sequence reads: CASSLSTRVYNEQFF. CDR3 nucleotide sequence: TGTGCCAGTAGTTTATCGACGAGGGTCTACAATGAGCAGTTCTTC.